The 21 T cell receptor beta chains presented below share a single source sample, sequenced in a study of blood T cells in healthy people across ages. A J-beta primer mix and a sample-barcoded 5' primer were used in a second PCR of roughly 6 to 12 cycles. TCRdb reprocessed the 5' RACE reads via MiXCR and lists one record per CDR3 protein. The sample lists some 920,000 distinct CDR3 sequences, roughly 51% seen once, with around a fifth in the top ten. Sequencing was carried out using blood. The receptors were gathered from a woman between 55 and 75 years old in good health.

J is TRBJ2-7 and V is TRBV6-2 or TRBV6-3; D uncertain. The ends were cut back, 6 bases at V and 3 bases at J, with 18 bases in the middle. Germline values: CDR1 MNHEY, CDR2 SVGEGT. CDR3 length: 15 residues. CDR3 DNA sequence: TGTGCCAGCAGCCCTAGGGCTAGATCCTACTACGAGCAGTACTTC. Protein: CASSPRARSYYEQYF.

In this sample, this clonotype turned up a few times. The rearrangement links TRBV27 to TRBJ2-1; 14 bases align to TRBD2. Trimming cost V 7 bases and J 7 bases; bases outside gene matches: 6. The CDR3 runs 15 residues. Germline CDR1 is MNHEY and CDR2 is SMNVEV (reference sequence). The CDR3 coding sequence is TGTGCCAGCATCCCCGGGACTAGCGGGAGTAATGAGCAGTTCTTC. This translates into CASIPGTSGSNEQFF.

The rearrangement joins TRBV7-9 to TRBJ2-7; 15 bases line up with TRBD2. The trim removed 2 bases at V and 3 bases at J, leaving 11 bases unmatched. The germline V gene has CDR1 SEHNR and CDR2 FQNEAQ (reference sequence). The CDR3 covers 19 residues. DNA of the CDR3: TGTGCCAGCAGCTTATGGGTGTCCGGGACTAGCGGGAGGTACTACGAGCAGTACTTC. It codes for CASSLWVSGTSGRYYEQYF.

This clonotype was seen a few times. The chain employs TRBV24-1 and TRBJ2-3; 12 positions match TRBD2. Germline V gene sequence: CDR1 KGHDR, CDR2 SFDVKD. The CDR3 extends over 16 amino acids. V lost 4 bases to trimming and J lost 5 bases; unmatched junction nucleotides: 6. The CDR3 is CATSDPWTSGVDTQYF. As DNA, the CDR3 is TGTGCCACCAGTGACCCATGGACTAGCGGGGTAGATACGCAGTATTTT.

V gene TRBV28 combines with J gene TRBJ2-7, with D perhaps TRBD1 (6 bases). The germline V gene has CDR1 MDHEN and CDR2 SYDVKM. The V end lost 8 bases, the J end lost 5 bases, and 19 bases lay between the germline ends. The length of the CDR3 is 14 residues. The CDR3 nucleotides are TGTGCCAGCCAAGGACAGATACAAGAGGACGAGCAGTACTTC. It specifies CASQGQIQEDEQYF.

The chain joins TRBV20-1 to TRBJ1-1; a possible D gene is TRBD1 (6 bases). CDR1 and CDR2 from the germline V gene are DFQATT and SNEGSKA (reference sequence). The CDR3 is 13 residues long. The V and J ends lost 0 bases and 4 bases respectively, with 9 bases between them. DNA of the CDR3: TGCAGTGCTAGAGATTGGGGGCCCACTGAAGCTTTCTTT. Amino acid sequence: CSARDWGPTEAFF.

V usage is TRBV29-1 and J usage is TRBJ2-1; no clear D gene. Trimming took off 2 bases at V and 6 bases at J, with 8 bases between the two ends. The CDR3 contains 12 residues. From germline, CDR1 is SQVTM and CDR2 ANQGSEA. The CDR3, as DNA: TGCAGCGTTGAAATTTCGGGCAATGAGCAGTTCTTC. It is translated as CSVEISGNEQFF.

The CDR3 nucleotides are TGTGCCAGCAGTGAAGAAGTAAGGCAAGAGACCCAGTACTTC. Translating gives CASSEEVRQETQYF. This chain joins TRBV6-1 and TRBJ2-4; no definite D call. TRBJ2-5 explains the end of the DNA better; the J call may be wrong. The CDR3 has 14 residues. Germline CDR1 MNHNS, CDR2 SASEGT.

The genes are TRBV6-2 or TRBV6-3 and TRBJ2-5, with 11 nucleotides matching TRBD1. The DNA matches TRBJ2-7 better at its end, which makes the J call doubtful. This CDR3 is 13 amino acids long. In germline, CDR1 is MNHEY, CDR2 SVGEGT. The CDR3 sequence: CASSRGQGGEQYF. The DNA of the CDR3 is TGTGCCAGCAGTCGGGGACAGGGGGGCGAGCAGTACTTC.

The V and J genes are TRBV7-8 and TRBJ2-3, with D tentatively TRBD2 (6 bases). The CDR3 is 17 amino acids. Between the trimmed V and J ends, which lost 1 base and 6 bases, there was a span of 20 bases. CDR1 is SGHVS, CDR2 FQNEAQ, per germline. CDR3 in amino acids: CASSLGLGLSLSDTQYF. The CDR3 nucleotides are TGTGCCAGCAGCTTAGGTCTGGGACTCTCCCTTTCGGATACGCAGTATTTT.

This clonotype turned up a few times. The CDR3 sequence: CASSSHGGNTEAFF. In nucleotides, the CDR3 is TGTGCCAGCAGTTCCCACGGAGGGAACACTGAAGCTTTCTTT. The genes are TRBV7-2 and TRBJ1-1; no definite D call. Germline CDR1 and CDR2: SGHTA and FQGNSA. The CDR3 runs 14 residues. V lost 6 bases and J lost 1, with 12 bases in between.

The chain couples TRBV20-1 to TRBJ1-2; TRBD1 matches at 7 bases. The germline CDR1 and CDR2 sequences are DFQATT and SNEGSKA (reference sequence). CDR3 length: 14 residues. V trimming: 0 bases; J trimming: 2 bases; junction bases outside the gene matches: 3. The CDR3, as DNA: TGCAGTGCTAGAGAGGCAGGGGGAAACTATGGCTACACCTTC. Translated: CSAREAGGNYGYTF.

The V gene is TRBV7-9, the J gene TRBJ2-6; possibly TRBD1 or TRBD2 for D (5 bases each). Germline lookup yields CDR1 SEHNR and CDR2 FQNEAQ (reference sequence). The V end was cut by 6 bases, the J end by 2 bases, with 11 bases between. This CDR3 has 15 amino acids. The CDR3 DNA sequence: TGTGCCAGCAGTTGGATGGGGGCTGGGGCCAACGTCCTGACTTTC. Translated, it gives CASSWMGAGANVLTF.

The chain combines TRBV7-2 with TRBJ2-3; D not certain. This CDR3 is 15 amino acids long. The ends were cut back, 1 base at V and 2 bases at J, with 10 bases in the middle. CDR1 and CDR2 (germline): SGHTA, FQGNSA. The CDR3 is CASSLDPGTTDTQYF. For the CDR3, the DNA is TGTGCCAGCAGCTTAGATCCAGGAACCACAGATACGCAGTATTTT.

This clonotype was counted once. This chain uses TRBV20-1 with TRBJ2-1; 11 nucleotides agree with TRBD2. The CDR3 has 17 amino acids. CDR1 and CDR2 (germline): DFQATT, SNEGSKA (reference sequence). The trim removed 0 bases at V and 4 bases at J, leaving 8 bases unmatched. CDR3 amino acids: CSARDSLAGVLYNEQFF. For the CDR3, the DNA is TGCAGTGCTAGAGATTCACTAGCGGGAGTGTTGTACAATGAGCAGTTCTTC.

The chain carries TRBV11-2 and TRBJ2-2, with D tentatively TRBD1 (6 bases). The V gene lost 5 bases and the J gene lost 6 bases, with 16 bases spanning the gap. The CDR3 spans 15 residues. Germline V lookup: CDR1 SGHAT, CDR2 FQNNGV. The chain's CDR3 is CASSNLRDKAGELFF. In DNA, the CDR3 is TGTGCCAGCAGCAATCTACGGGACAAGGCCGGGGAGCTGTTTTTT.

There are a few counts of this clonotype. The chain recombines TRBV4-1 with TRBJ1-5; D gene ambiguous. This CDR3 region has 15 residues. Germline CDR1 and CDR2: MGHRA and YSYEKL. The germline V and J ends were trimmed by 1 base and 7 bases, with 14 bases remaining between them. The CDR3 DNA sequence: TGCGCCAGCAGCCAAGGGGGAGGCGACCGGCAGCCCCAGCATTTT. This sequence encodes CASSQGGGDRQPQHF.

There are a few counts of this clonotype. As DNA, the CDR3 is TGCGCCAGCAGCCAGTACCGGGGGGTCACTGAAGCTTTCTTT. Translation gives CASSQYRGVTEAFF. The chain joins TRBV4-3 to TRBJ1-1, with D possibly being TRBD1 (5 bases). Germline lookup yields CDR1 LGHNA and CDR2 YSLEER. V was clipped by 3 bases and J by 4 bases, with 12 bases between them. The CDR3 consists of 14 residues.

The rearrangement links TRBV20-1 to TRBJ2-1; 9 bases fit TRBD2. Looked up from germline, CDR1 is DFQATT and CDR2 is SNEGSKA (reference sequence). This CDR3 spans 18 amino acids. With 0 bases clipped from V and 5 bases from J, the junction kept 14 bases outside the gene matches. CDR3 protein: CSARDYRSSGTSNNEQFF. CDR3 in DNA: TGCAGTGCTAGAGATTACAGAAGCTCGGGGACTAGCAACAATGAGCAGTTCTTC.

The chain carries TRBV6-1 and TRBJ1-5; D not resolved. Trimming pared 5 bases from V and 0 bases from J, leaving 11 bases between. The CDR3 spans 15 residues. Germline V CDR1 and CDR2: MNHNS, SASEGT. The CDR3 bases are TGTGCCAGCAGTACCCACGGACTTAGCAATCAGCCCCAGCATTTT. Protein sequence: CASSTHGLSNQPQHF.

Note on this clonotype: Compared with germline, one end of the junction differs, possibly owing to a read error. This chain links TRBV4-2 with TRBJ2-7; D perhaps matches TRBD2 (5 bases). The CDR3 is made up of 13 amino acids. Germline loops: CDR1 LGHNA, CDR2 YNFKEQ. CDR3 loop: CTSGQDSRYEQYF. CDR3 coding DNA: TGTACCAGCGGCCAAGATAGTAGGTACGAGCAGTACTTC.